What follows describes a single T cell receptor beta chain. Clones were sequenced by immunoSEQ multiplex PCR, and TCRdb holds only the in-frame ones, with some missing. The repertoire includes tens of thousands of clones, 70% to 75% of them detected once, and around 40% sits in the top ten. The CDR3 is 16 residues long. J lost 9 bases, V lost 5 bases, and 8 bases had no gene match. CDR1 is PRHDT, CDR2 FYEKMQ, per germline (reference sequence). This specimen comes from a study of T cells in tumors after PD-1 blockade. The sequence was collected from a human donor with basal cell carcinoma. This chain connects TRBV13 to TRBJ1-6; TRBD1 matches 12 bases. The starting material was PBMCs, obtained after anti-PD-1 treatment. The CDR3 coding sequence is TGTGCCAGCAGCAGCCGGGACAGGGGGCTTAGTTCACCCCTCCACTTT. Translation gives CASSSRDRGLSSPLHF.